A single T cell receptor (beta chain) is shown here with its context. V lost 4 bases and J lost 7, with 13 bases in between. This CDR3 spans 13 amino acids. The sample is drawn from a study of blood T cell repertoires in COVID-19. Study-level information: COVID-19 samples, acute and convalescent, were from the United States, Italy and Spain.

In the original processing: Reference gene primer amplification gave estimated nucleated cell counts. Using immunoSEQ multiplex PCR, the repertoire was profiled, and TCRdb retains in-frame clones only, with some absent. The D gene and trimming were derived from the DNA, and the V and J assignments and clone size from that table. The table records 350,000 to 400,000 clones, 89% of them present only once. The chain has TRBV12-3 or TRBV12-4 and TRBJ1-1; D gene uncertain. What was sequenced was peripheral blood. The clonotype was recovered from a woman aged 25 to 39 with COVID-19, enrolled during active disease. CDR3 loop: CASSSGRRGEAFF. The CDR3 DNA sequence: TGTGCCAGCAGTTCCGGGAGGCGGGGTGAAGCTTTCTTT.